This TCR beta chain appears in the sequencing data of a study of cytotoxic CD8 clonotypes in ibrutinib-treated CLL. This CDR3 contains 14 residues. Germline V CDR1 and CDR2: SQVTM, ANQGSEA. With 4 bases removed from V and 5 bases from J, the gap between germline ends came to 17 bases. The method was immunoSEQ multiplex PCR; TCRdb's version includes in-frame clones alone and lacks a portion of them. The sample gives around 160,000 clones, about 88% of which show up once; about 2.9% is in the top ten. Sequences were derived from PBMCs, sampled at disease progression, from a patient treated with ibrutinib. The source of this sequence is a human donor with chronic lymphocytic leukemia. This chain joins TRBV29-1 and TRBJ1-1, with a tentative D call TRBD1 (6 bases). CDR3 DNA: TGCAGCGTTGTAGAGGGGGTGGGTTTTACTGAAGCTTTCTTT. This sequence encodes CSVVEGVGFTEAFF. Full variable domain (remainder filled in from reference TRBV29-1 and TRBJ1-1): SAVISQKPSRDICQRGTSLTIQCQVDSQVTMMFWYRQQPGQSLTLIATANQGSEATYESGFVIDKFPISRPNLTFSTLTVSNMSPEDSSIYLCSVVEGVGFTEAFFGQGTRLTVV.